The clone carrying this T cell receptor (beta chain) has just a few counts. This specimen comes from a study of quantifying T cell responses using KT2 cells. On the study more broadly: Reverse transcription used primers in the TCR alpha and beta constant regions.

Unfractionated PBMC were spiked with known numbers of KT2 clone cells. Each cDNA got a UMI-containing oligo ligated at its 3' end. The first PCR ran roughly 4 cycles with an equimolar RC1.1 and RC1.2 beta primer mix. TCRdb reprocessed the UMI-ligation and nested PCR reads via MiXCR and lists one record per CDR3 protein. The sample holds 42,000 or so distinct CDR3 sequences, more than 15% seen once. With 0 bases removed from V and 0 bases from J, the gap between germline ends came to 11 bases. Germline values: CDR1 SGHNT, CDR2 YYREEE (reference sequence). The CDR3 has 16 residues. Sample: PBMCs spiked with cells of the T cell clone KT2. The chain joins TRBV5-4 to TRBJ2-3; tentative D call: TRBD1 (5 bases). The clonotype comes from a human donor. Written as DNA, the CDR3 is TGTGCCAGCAGCTTGGGGACAACATTTAGCACAGATACGCAGTATTTT. Protein sequence: CASSLGTTFSTDTQYF.